This is a list of T cell receptor beta chains from one sample in a study of CD8 T cells in ankylosing spondylitis. TCRdb reprocessed the 5' RACE reads with MiXCR, giving one entry per CDR3 protein. The repertoire has a few hundred thousand distinct CDR3 sequences, around 20% of them found once; the top ten carry roughly 4%. What was sequenced was blood, either unsorted or a sorted T cell fraction (not recorded which). The receptors originated from a female donor with ankylosing spondylitis or in good health (not recorded which). Each CDR3 is given with its conserved first and last residue. Fields, in order: V gene, clone size, J gene, CDR3 protein. Part of the rows lack a size; the others show once, few, many or a class for expanded clones.

TRBV18	NA	TRBJ2-3	CASSPVRGQSTDTQYF
TRBV2	NA	TRBJ1-6	CASSERAGENSPLHF
TRBV29-1	NA	TRBJ2-5	CSVPPASGAQETQYF
TRBV7-8	many	TRBJ2-5	CASRFRVGETQYF
TRBV28	NA	TRBJ1-2	CASSRGRRLNYGYTF
TRBV12-3/TRBV12-4	few	TRBJ2-7	CASSPSERTYEQYF
TRBV7-2	NA	TRBJ2-1	CASSLGWQREGDEQFF
TRBV12-3/TRBV12-4	many	TRBJ1-1	CASSFGGRNTEAFF
TRBV10-3	NA	TRBJ2-5	CAIRERETQYF
TRBV7-2	few	TRBJ2-3	CASSFRTDTQYF
TRBV25-1	NA	TRBJ2-5	CASSAAGRFGMETQYF
TRBV7-9	few	TRBJ1-1	CASSSVDFTEAFF
TRBV27	NA	TRBJ2-1	CASSYSGGRFYNEQFF
TRBV5-1	NA	TRBJ2-3	CASSFSRGTAGTQYF
TRBV7-2	few	TRBJ2-1	CASSLALAGSNEQFF
TRBV12-3/TRBV12-4	NA	TRBJ2-7	CASRWTGGSYEQYF
TRBV20-1	few	TRBJ2-7	CSARVDSYEQYF
TRBV7-2	few	TRBJ2-6	CASSEIGAGANVLTF
TRBV19	NA	TRBJ2-6	CASSIRQAGANVLTF
TRBV29-1	many	TRBJ2-1	CSARTRFLNEQFF
TRBV6-6	few	TRBJ2-1	CASRIADNEQFF
TRBV5-1	few	TRBJ2-3	CASSGGLAGDTQYF
TRBV29-1	NA	TRBJ2-1	CSVEDRESYNEQFF
TRBV7-2	few	TRBJ2-1	CASSRTGTSGDNEQFF
TRBV7-2	NA	TRBJ2-7	CASSPVTSGSYEQYF
TRBV20-1	few	TRBJ2-7	CSALTTRLAGYEQYF
TRBV20-1	few	TRBJ2-1	CSGVGPNRYNEQFF
TRBV10-3	few	TRBJ2-5	CAIRGVAGGMAQETQYF
TRBV12-3/TRBV12-4	few	TRBJ1-3	CASSSGPGNTIYF
TRBV6-5	few	TRBJ2-1	CASSYRSGTAWGEQFF
TRBV2	NA	TRBJ1-6	CASSKGTEPNSPLHF
TRBV7-2	many	TRBJ2-5	CASSWGPAGEETQYF
TRBV12-3/TRBV12-4	few	TRBJ2-3	CASRGAEGSDTQYF
TRBV15	few	TRBJ2-2	CATSRDVNAGELFF
TRBV7-8	NA	TRBJ2-3	CASSVRSPSTDTQYF
TRBV5-1	NA	TRBJ2-7	CASSELAGMKKQYF
TRBV7-6	few	TRBJ2-7	CASPWGGVQYF
TRBV11-2	NA	TRBJ2-3	CASSLRIRTSGRVVDTQYF
TRBV5-5	NA	TRBJ2-7	CASSFGTNPYEQYF
TRBV29-1	many	TRBJ2-1	CSVHPRLVVNEQFF
TRBV2	NA	TRBJ1-1	CASSEVGEAFF
TRBV11-2	NA	TRBJ2-2	CASSLERLAVTGELFF